This T cell receptor beta chain was observed in a study of CXCR3-negative and CXCR3-positive naive CD8 T cells (dated by TCRdb to between 2018 and 2020). Study-wide context: Around 140 million TRB reads were obtained in total, roughly 1.5 +/- 0.3 million reads per library. The TRBV-TRBJ cluster analysis covered naive subsets from a handful of donors and memory cells from 3 donors. The diversity and physicochemical repertoire analyses included under 12 donors pooled from two independent experiments. Broader findings and caveats from the paper: TRB CDR3s from CXCR3-positive naive cells showed higher hydrophobicity (lower Kidera factor 4), lower energy, and higher strength and volume indices than CXCR3-negative naive cells. Comparably high repertoire diversity was found in both naive subsets, whereas much lower repertoire diversity was found in memory CD8+ T cells. Because surface CD5, which has been linked to self-reactivity in mice, was comparable between naive subsets, TCR interaction strength was also inferred from TRB CDR3 physicochemical properties. Within the same donor, TRBV-TRBJ usage looked similar between naive CXCR3-negative and CXCR3-positive cells, but memory cells had distinct patterns. Because CXCR3 expression was partially decreased after cryopreservation, freshly isolated PBMCs were used for most assays.

Data came from a NextSeq 550. The Human TCR Profiling Kit (MiLaboratory) was used to make UMI-labeled 5' RACE TRB cDNA libraries. cDNA synthesis used the entire amount of extracted RNA, and PCR amplification then used the entire amount of cDNA produced. The libraries were made side by side, with each library going through the same number of PCR cycles. In the source study's methods: MIGEC and MiXCR extracted about 48,000 +/- 9,800 unique UMI-labeled TRB cDNA molecules per library, requiring at least two reads per UMI. An average of approximately 40,000 +/- 10,000 functional in-frame TRB CDR3 nucleotide clonotypes without stop codons was found per library. Diversity metrics, including normalized Shannon-Wiener and Chao1, were computed in VDJtools after downsampling to 5000 UMI-labeled TRB molecules per sample. For the central five CDR3 residues, VDJtools calculated physicochemical properties weighted by clonotype size, namely interaction energy, strength, volume and Kidera factor 4. TCRdb reprocessed the reads into one record per CDR3 protein sequence, lacking DNA. It is TCRdb's table, rather than the study itself, that gives the V and J calls and clone size. This specimen's table enumerates under 85,000 distinct CDR3 sequences. The ten largest make up around 1.5% of the sample.

For every CD8+ T cell subset, 250,000 to 300,000 cells were flow-sorted straight into RLT lysis buffer, and each subset was sorted in triplicate. Naive CD8+ T cells were defined stringently as CD45RO-CCR7+CD27+CD95- to exclude memory contaminants. Peripheral blood mononuclear cells were isolated from buffy coats by standard density gradient centrifugation. A FACSAria III was used to flow-sort naive CD8+ T cells into CXCR3-negative and CXCR3-positive populations. Total RNA was extracted from sorted cells using an RNeasy Mini Kit. Note on this clonotype: Its antigen remains undetermined.

Including cysteine and phenylalanine, the CDR3 has 15 amino acids. Only the protein is available. The chain is assembled from TRBV12-3 or TRBV12-4 and TRBJ2-5; lacking DNA, the TRBD1 call made by TCRdb goes unchecked. The TCR was taken from a human donor in good health. Some clones in this sample may be carry-over from other donors' samples. Material: naive CXCR3- CD8+ T cells from blood. The meaning of the sample's cell subset or site label: CD45RO-CCR7+CD27+CD95- naive CD8+ T cells lacking CXCR3 (TNR3-). The CDR3 in this case is CASSLTRRVGETQYF.